This TCR beta chain was obtained from a study of blood T cells in healthy people across ages. The CDR3 contains 13 residues. Deletions cut 6 bases from V and 7 bases from J, with 13 bases between. Germline V gives CDR1 MNHEY, CDR2 SVGAGI. Aged roughly 6 to 100, donors were systemically healthy Caucasians from Russia. At least 6 micrograms of total RNA were extracted per sample. With a J-beta primer mix and a sample-barcoded 5' primer, a second PCR ran about 7 to 12 cycles. Samples each returned at least 2.5 million CDR3-containing paired-end reads. TCRdb reprocessed the 5' RACE reads with MiXCR, giving one entry per CDR3 protein. The sample holds some 640,000 distinct CDR3 sequences, 49% seen once.

The clonotype was recovered from a woman in her sixties in good health. The gene calls are TRBV6-5 and TRBJ1-5, with no clear D. Sequencing was performed on blood. In DNA, the CDR3 is TGTGCCAGCAGGGTGGGTAAGGGACAGCCCCAGCATTTT. The encoded protein is CASRVGKGQPQHF.